The 3 T cell receptor beta chains below all came from one sample that was sequenced in a study of T cells in Graves' hyperthyroidism and ophthalmopathy. TCR beta CDR3 regions were amplified from RNA transcripts. HTBI primers were employed in a first-round RT-PCR of the TCR CDR3. TCRdb re-derived calls from the multiplex PCR reads in MiXCR, one entry per CDR3 protein. The sample contains 550,000 to 800,000 distinct CDR3 sequences, about 15% of which appear only once. Sequences were obtained from blood. These receptor sequences come from a man between 18 and 29 years old with Graves' hyperthyroidism.

This clonotype was seen only a few times. This chain connects TRBV28 to TRBJ1-2; maybe TRBD1 (6 bases). CDR3 length: 14 amino acids. Between the trimmed V and J ends, which lost 5 bases and 6 bases, there was a span of 16 bases. Germline V gene lookup returns CDR1 MDHEN and CDR2 SYDVKM. CDR3 sequence reads: CASSPNGGLDGYTF. In nucleotides, the CDR3 is TGTGCCAGCAGTCCCAATGGGGGGCTGGATGGCTACACCTTC.

This clonotype has more than one count but fewer than ten. V gene TRBV2 combines with J gene TRBJ2-5; D is uncertain. The CDR3 has 13 residues. Germline V CDR1 and CDR2: SNHLY, FYNNEI. V dropped 6 bases and J dropped 5 bases, with 13 bases sitting between them. CDR3 loop: CASRLGPSETQYF. The CDR3 DNA follows: TGTGCCAGCAGGCTAGGGCCCAGTGAGACCCAGTACTTC.

The rearrangement uses TRBV12-3 or TRBV12-4 and TRBJ2-7; D unclear. The CDR3 loop spans 12 amino acids. V shed 3 bases and J shed 6 bases, with 9 bases lying between them. In DNA, the CDR3 is TGTGCCAGCAGTTTGTTCGGGCGCGAGCAGTACTTC. This gives the protein CASSLFGREQYF.